This TCR beta chain was recovered during a study of shared clonotypes between healthy human individuals. Background on the study: Per donor, CD8 memory used one plate, CD8 naive used two, CD4 memory used three and CD4 naive used three. Overall study findings and caveats: Among four donors, about 5% of naive CD4 clonotypes were found in common.

The study enrolled healthy HIV-negative adults without recent acute infections or vaccinations as donors. As to this clone: Its target is unknown.

Assay execution proceeded at the deep level. The table came from immunoSEQ multiplex PCR; TCRdb's copy has only in-frame clones and leaves some out. This table holds over a million clones, around 98% found once. The specimen sequenced was naive CD4+ T cells sorted from blood. The subset denotes: CD45RA+ positively selected. This TCR came from a man aged 30 to 39 in good health.

The CDR3 DNA is TGTGCCAGCAGACCCGGGTGGGGGGCTGAGCAGCCCCAGCATTTT. It is translated as CASRPGWGAEQPQHF. This sequence joins TRBV28 and TRBJ1-5; D is possibly TRBD1 (6 bases). Germline loops: CDR1 MDHEN, CDR2 SYDVKM. The germline V and J ends were trimmed by 6 bases and 7 bases, with 19 bases remaining between them. The CDR3 runs 15 residues.